A selection of T cell receptor beta chains follows, all from one sample in a study of blood T cell repertoires in COVID-19. Repertoires were generated with immunoSEQ multiplex PCR, while TCRdb's copy carries only in-frame clones and drops some. The sample lists about 330,000 clones, around 90% occurring once. Sequences were obtained from PBMCs or T cells enriched from blood (not recorded which). The origin of the receptors is a woman aged 25 to 39 who had recovered from COVID-19. Each CDR3 is given with its conserved first and last residue. D genes are given only for firm matches. Some rows have no size entry. The others give once, few or many, or a class for an expanded clone.

CDR3 protein: CASSGGQGSEAFF; CDR3 DNA: TGTGCCAGCAGCGGGGGACAGGGGTCTGAAGCTTTCTTT; clone size: .; V gene: TRBV3-1/TRBV3-2; J gene: TRBJ1-1; D gene: TRBD1
CDR3 protein: CASSQGLGSPLHF; CDR3 DNA: TGTGCCAGCAGTCAGGGTTTGGGCTCACCCCTCCACTTT; clone size: once; V gene: TRBV7-9; J gene: TRBJ1-6; D gene: .
CDR3 protein: CASSWGGRGGEKLFF; CDR3 DNA: TGCGCCAGCAGCTGGGGTGGGCGCGGAGGAGAAAAACTGTTTTTT; clone size: .; V gene: TRBV5-1; J gene: TRBJ1-4; D gene: .
CDR3 protein: CASKDFNPDTQYF; CDR3 DNA: TGTGCCAGCAAGGACTTCAACCCCGATACGCAGTATTTT; clone size: .; V gene: TRBV27; J gene: TRBJ2-3; D gene: .
CDR3 protein: CASSLGQYHQPQHF; CDR3 DNA: TGTGCCAGCAGTTTGGGACAGTACCATCAGCCCCAGCATTTT; clone size: .; V gene: TRBV28; J gene: TRBJ1-5; D gene: TRBD1
CDR3 protein: CASSLGSSGRTNEQFF; CDR3 DNA: TGTGCCAGCAGCTTAGGTAGTAGCGGGAGGACCAATGAGCAGTTCTTC; clone size: .; V gene: TRBV11-2; J gene: TRBJ2-1; D gene: TRBD2
CDR3 protein: CASSVEGLTERYF; CDR3 DNA: TGTGCCAGCAGCGTAGAGGGACTCACCGAGCGGTACTTC; clone size: .; V gene: TRBV9; J gene: TRBJ2-7; D gene: .
CDR3 protein: CASSIGGVGYTF; CDR3 DNA: TGTGCCAGTAGTATAGGCGGGGTTGGCTACACCTTC; clone size: .; V gene: TRBV19; J gene: TRBJ1-2; D gene: .
CDR3 protein: CASSLGQTYEQYF; CDR3 DNA: TGTGCCAGCAGTCTGGGACAGACCTACGAGCAGTACTTC; clone size: .; V gene: TRBV12-3/TRBV12-4; J gene: TRBJ2-7; D gene: TRBD1
CDR3 protein: CASSPRGLGAFF; CDR3 DNA: TGTGCCAGCAGTCCCCGGGGACTCGGGGCTTTCTTT; clone size: .; V gene: TRBV12-3/TRBV12-4; J gene: TRBJ1-1; D gene: .
CDR3 protein: CASSLTPNRGDTQYF; CDR3 DNA: TGTGCCAGCAGCCTAACACCTAACAGGGGAGATACGCAGTATTTT; clone size: .; V gene: TRBV7-2; J gene: TRBJ2-3; D gene: TRBD1